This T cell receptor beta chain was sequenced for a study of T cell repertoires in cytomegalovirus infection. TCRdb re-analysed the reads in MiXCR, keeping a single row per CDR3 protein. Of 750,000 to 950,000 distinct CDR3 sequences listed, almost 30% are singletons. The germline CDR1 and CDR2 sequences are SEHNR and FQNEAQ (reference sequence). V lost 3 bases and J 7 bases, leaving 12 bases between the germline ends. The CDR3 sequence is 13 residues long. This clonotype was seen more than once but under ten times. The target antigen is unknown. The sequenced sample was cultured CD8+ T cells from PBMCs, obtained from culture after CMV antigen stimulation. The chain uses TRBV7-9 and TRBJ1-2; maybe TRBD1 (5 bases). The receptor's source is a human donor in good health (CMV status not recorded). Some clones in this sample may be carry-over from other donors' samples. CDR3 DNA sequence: TGTGCCAGCAGCTTTGGGGGTGAGCGTGGCTACACCTTC. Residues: CASSFGGERGYTF.